The clone carrying this T cell receptor (beta chain) was observed a few times. The data derive from a study of HIV-infected patients and healthy controls. The germline gives CDR1 SGHDT, CDR2 YYEEEE. The V and J ends lost 0 bases and 0 bases respectively, with 10 bases between them. This CDR3 region has 15 residues. The repertoire came from unfractionated whole blood and reflected all unsorted peripheral T cells. Peripheral blood, roughly 2.4 ml, was drawn for RNA extraction. About 540 ng RNA was reverse transcribed with alpha and beta constant-region primers. Using multiplexing indices, alpha and beta chain libraries were generated apart by chain-specific third strand synthesis. TCRdb analysed the 5' RACE reads with MiXCR anew, one entry per CDR3 protein. The sample yields around 26,000 distinct CDR3 sequences, about 8.5% seen once.

This TCR came from an adult in good health. Sequences were obtained from blood. V is TRBV5-6 and J is TRBJ2-7; a possible D gene is TRBD1 (6 bases). Here the CDR3 reads CASSLAPRGSYEQYF. CDR3 nucleotide sequence: TGTGCCAGCAGCTTGGCCCCCAGGGGCTCCTACGAGCAGTACTTC. Combining the CDR3 with reference TRBV5-6 and TRBJ2-7 gives the whole variable domain DAGVTQSPTHLIKTRGQQVTLRCSPKSGHDTVSWYQQALGQGPQFIFQYYEEEERQRGNFPDRFSGHQFPNYSSELNVNALLLGDSALYLCASSLAPRGSYEQYFGPGTRLTVT.